This TCR beta chain emerged from a study of CD8 T cells in Susac syndrome (dated by TCRdb to about 2019). Describing the broader study: The study used repertoire sequencing to test whether antigen drove CD8+ T cell activation and differentiation in Susac syndrome.

Comments on this clonotype: What antigen it recognizes has not been identified. It has no much larger one-base neighbor in the sample; base qualities were not kept.

RNA was extracted using the RNeasy kit, and roughly 0.45 to 1 microgram was reverse transcribed with random hexamers. TCR beta CDR3 regions were amplified with the immunoSEQ multiplex PCR assay covering 54 Vbeta and 13 Jbeta segments. Bias from PCR amplification was corrected by using a synthetic template baseline for primer optimization and for computational correction. The authors processed their data as follows. Reads were annotated to V, D and J genes per IMGT and analyzed with immunoSEQ Analyzer, keeping only productive sequences. Clonality was computed as one minus Shannon entropy normalized by log2 of the number of productive unique sequences. Public and private clones were assessed among the 100 most prevalent clones of each patient and control. Susac-specific clones were defined as absent from healthy and MS cohorts, around 1,000 published viral clones and other ImmuneACCESS disease sequences. The public reads were run again by TCRdb, first through fastp at Q25 and then through MiXCR, and only productive beta chains were kept. Merged by CDR3 protein, the rows form single entries marked with the most common genes and DNA. The authors' filters were not applied to this entry. For this sample the table gives 130,000 to 150,000 distinct CDR3 sequences, of which approximately 93% were detected only once. In total, the top ten clones hold 0.075% to 0.1% of the sample.

Taken from cysteine to phenylalanine, the CDR3 has 13 residues. CDR3 DNA is the only sequence kept; it has 39 bases, read in frame from the first base. The germline V gene (reference sequence) gives CDR1 as DFQATT and CDR2 as SNEGSKA. V loses 5 bases of germline sequence and J loses 3 bases, and the interval between the two ends is 12 bases. High-throughput TCR beta sequencing profiled peripheral blood CD8+ and CD4+ T cells from healthy donors, Susac syndrome patients and multiple sclerosis patients. The healthy donors served as controls matched for age and sex. Bulk CD8+ and CD4+ T cells were purified by magnetic negative isolation, whereas CD8+ TEMRA cells were enriched by FACS. Blood was collected in EDTA tubes and processed within 24 hours, with PBMCs isolated through density gradient centrifugation. PBMCs intended for TCR sequencing were cryopreserved in liquid nitrogen and thawed later in a water bath at 37 degrees C. The sorted or isolated CD4+, CD8+ and CD8+ TEMRA cells reached a purity of at least 90%.

Overall study results and their limits: The TCR sequencing and HLA analysis was acknowledged to have included a relatively small number of individuals.

Here the chain combines TRBV20-1 and TRBJ2-3, with a weak D call of TRBD1 (6 bases match). The source is a human donor in good health. Material for sequencing was CD4+ T cells from PBMCs. The bases read TGCAGTGCTTCACAGGGCGGGACAGATACGCAGTATTTT. It translates to CSASQGGTDTQYF.